This TCR beta chain was sequenced in a study of cytomegalovirus exposure and HLA in healthy donors. PCR amplification relied on 60 Vbeta primers (plus 13 Jbeta primers). Repertoires were generated with immunoSEQ multiplex PCR, while TCRdb's copy carries only in-frame clones and drops some. The sample carries under 90,000 clones, roughly 80% recorded once. The receptor comes from a man aged 40-49 years in good health and CMV-seronegative. Sequencing was done on a sample of PBMCs.

The CDR3 sequence: CASSRQGRGGYTF. CDR3 DNA: TGTGCCAGCAGTCGCCAGGGGCGAGGGGGCTACACCTTC. This sequence joins TRBV6-5 and TRBJ1-2, with D tentatively TRBD1 (6 bases). Trimming left V 5 bases short and J 8 bases short, with 15 bases between. The germline gives CDR1 MNHEY, CDR2 SVGAGI. The CDR3 totals 13 residues.